This T cell receptor beta chain emerged from a study of vaccination effects on CD4 cells after COVID-19. ViraFEST assay sequencing came after antigen-specific CD4+ T cells were expanded with viral peptide pools. The authors isolated CD4+ T cells after less than eleven days of culture. Nucleocapsid antibodies were negative in the vaccine recipients, who had never had SARS-CoV-2 infection. Cultures of roughly 2 million PBMC per well contained 8 to 10 IU/ml IL-2 plus 10 ug/ml peptides. It was on days 3 and 7 that half the medium was replaced with IL-2 medium. On this clone itself: No antigen is known for it.

Sequencing was performed with immunoSEQ multiplex PCR; in TCRdb, only in-frame clones are kept and a portion is missing. The repertoire holds 50,000 to 60,000 clones, with around 68% as singletons. Findings of the study overall: Among infection- and vaccine-induced clones, marked clonal contraction occurred late after vaccination. Few convalescent patients were included, and no early post-infection timepoints were sampled.

Trimming took off 6 bases at V and 2 bases at J, with 13 bases between the two ends. There are 15 residues in the CDR3. Germline V gives CDR1 MNHEY, CDR2 SVGAGI. The sample was CD4+ T cells from PBMCs cultured with SARS-CoV-2 spike peptides, taken before COVID-19 vaccination. V gene TRBV6-5 combines with J gene TRBJ2-2, with a weak D call TRBD1 (5 bases). The receptor comes from a human donor who received a COVID-19 vaccine. CDR3 nucleotide sequence: TGTGCCAGCAGGATGGTCAGGGAAAACACCGGGGAGCTGTTTTTT. This encodes CASRMVRENTGELFF.